The next 27 T cell receptor beta chains were all read from a single sample in a study of blood T cell repertoires in COVID-19. The method was immunoSEQ multiplex PCR; TCRdb's version includes in-frame clones alone and lacks a portion of them. The table shows nearly 100,000 clones, with about 81% occurring only once. The specimen was peripheral blood. Receptors were obtained from a woman in her fifties or sixties with acute or convalescent COVID-19.

The J gene is TRBJ2-7, the V gene TRBV4-2; 10 bases map to TRBD2. Germline values: CDR1 LGHNA, CDR2 YNFKEQ. This CDR3 has 17 amino acids. V dropped 3 bases and J dropped 2; count of bases not matched to a gene: 10. CDR3 protein: CASSQESGGDRTYEQYF. As DNA, the CDR3 is TGTGCCAGCAGCCAGGAGAGCGGGGGGGATAGAACCTACGAGCAGTACTTC.

V usage is TRBV6-2 or TRBV6-3 and J usage is TRBJ1-6; TRBD1 is a possible D gene (6 bases). V was pared by 2 bases and J by 6 bases, with 8 bases between. Germline CDR1 reads MNHEY; CDR2 reads SVGEGT. The CDR3 contains 14 residues. The chain's CDR3 is CASSYGGTNSPLHF. CDR3 nucleotides: TGTGCCAGCAGTTACGGGGGCACTAATTCACCCCTCCACTTT.

The V and J genes are TRBV5-1 and TRBJ1-3; D ambiguous. Trimming pared 4 bases from V and 2 bases from J, leaving 13 bases between. Germline values: CDR1 SGHRS, CDR2 YFSETQ. This CDR3 is 15 amino acids long. CDR3 protein: CASSQKGEAGNTIYF. The DNA for the CDR3 is TGCGCCAGCAGCCAAAAGGGAGAGGCTGGAAACACCATATATTTT.

The gene calls are TRBV19 and TRBJ1-1, with D perhaps TRBD1 (6 bases). This CDR3 has 12 residues. The germline V gene encodes CDR1 LNHDA and CDR2 SQIVND (reference sequence). Trimming removed 5 bases at V and 8 bases at J, with 12 bases between. This CDR3 reads CASSSRGQEAFF. DNA of the CDR3: TGTGCCAGTAGTTCTAGGGGACAAGAAGCTTTCTTT.

This chain uses TRBV11-3 with TRBJ2-3; D gene ambiguous. CDR1 is SGHNT, CDR2 YENEEA, per germline. This CDR3 has 14 residues. Trimming removed 1 base from V and 2 bases from J, with 7 bases in between. For the CDR3, the DNA is TGTGCCAGCAGCTTAGTCCCTATCACAGATACGCAGTATTTT. Its protein is CASSLVPITDTQYF. The full variable domain, rest sourced from reference TRBV11-3 and TRBJ2-3, is EAGVVQSPRYKIIEKKQPVAFWCNPISGHNTLYWYLQNLGQGPELLIRYENEEAVDDSQLPKDRFSAERLKGVDSTLKIQPAELGDSAVYLCASSLVPITDTQYFGPGTRLTVL.

The J gene is TRBJ2-7, the V gene TRBV6-6; 10 bases match TRBD1. Losses at the gene ends were 6 bases for V and 5 bases for J; bases not matched to a gene: 7. The CDR3 is 14 amino acids. Germline V gives CDR1 MNHNY, CDR2 SVGAGI (reference sequence). This CDR3 reads CASSPTGGIHEQYF. The DNA of the CDR3 is TGTGCCAGCAGCCCGACAGGGGGCATTCACGAGCAGTACTTC.

The chain has TRBV29-1 and TRBJ1-3, with a weak D call TRBD1 (5 bases). This CDR3 spans 13 amino acids. Trimming took 5 bases from V and 3 from J, leaving 11 bases between them. CDR1 SQVTM and CDR2 ANQGSEA come from the germline V gene. The CDR3 spells CSVRRGFGNTIYF. DNA of the CDR3: TGCAGCGTTCGGAGGGGATTTGGAAACACCATATATTTT.

The genes are TRBV28 and TRBJ2-1; possible D gene TRBD2, 5 bases. Trimming cost V 2 bases and J 9 bases, with 8 bases left between them. Per germline, CDR1 MDHEN and CDR2 SYDVKM. The CDR3 consists of 12 residues. CDR3 nucleotides: TGTGCCAGCAGTTTACAAGGACTTGAGCAGTTCTTC. Protein product: CASSLQGLEQFF.

The chain couples TRBV19 to TRBJ2-7; TRBD1 aligns across 7 bases. Looked up from germline, CDR1 is LNHDA and CDR2 is SQIVND (reference sequence). After removal of 4 bases from V and 2 bases from J, the junction contained 5 bases not matched to a gene. This CDR3 is 14 amino acids long. As DNA, the CDR3 is TGTGCCAGTAGTAACCGGGACAGCCCCTACGAGCAGTACTTC. Amino acid sequence: CASSNRDSPYEQYF.

The chain employs TRBV2 and TRBJ1-4, with 7 bases aligning to TRBD1. In germline, CDR1 is SNHLY, CDR2 FYNNEI. Unmatched junction bases numbered 8, after V lost 7 bases and J lost 6 bases. This CDR3 has 14 amino acids. The CDR3 reads CASILGRGDEKLFF. CDR3 nucleotide sequence: TGTGCCAGCATACTTGGCAGGGGGGATGAAAAACTGTTTTTT.

J is TRBJ1-5 and V is TRBV6-1; D call uncertain. Trimming shortened V by 1 base and J by 7 bases, and 11 bases separated the two germline ends. The CDR3 contains 14 residues. The V gene's germline CDR1 is MNHNS and CDR2 SASEGT. The CDR3 region is CASSEVPLLQPQHF. The CDR3 DNA is TGTGCCAGCAGTGAAGTCCCCTTACTGCAGCCCCAGCATTTT.

The chain has TRBV7-9 and TRBJ1-6, with D possibly being TRBD1 (5 bases). This CDR3 is 14 amino acids long. V gave up 3 bases and J gave up 8 bases, with 11 bases separating them. From germline, CDR1 is SEHNR and CDR2 FQNEAQ (reference sequence). CDR3 nucleotides: TGTGCCAGCAGCTTGGGGGGGTCCGATTCACCCCTCCACTTT. Translated: CASSLGGSDSPLHF.

This clone appeared a single time. The V call is TRBV28, the J call TRBJ1-1, with unresolved D. This CDR3 contains 11 residues. Germline CDR1 MDHEN, CDR2 SYDVKM. V shed 7 bases and J shed 7 bases, with 10 bases lying between them. CDR3 in amino acids: CASTSTGEAFF. The CDR3 coding sequence is TGTGCCAGCACCTCTACGGGTGAAGCTTTCTTT. Variable domain in full (rest from reference TRBV28 and TRBJ1-1): DVKVTQSSRYLVKRTGEKVFLECVQDMDHENMFWYRQDPGLGLRLIYFSYDVKMKEKGDIPEGYSVSREKKERFSLILESASTNQTSMYLCASTSTGEAFFGQGTRLTVV.

The chain joins TRBV7-3 to TRBJ1-2; 11 bases fit TRBD1. The trim removed 4 bases at V and 4 bases at J, leaving 5 bases unmatched. CDR3 length: 15 amino acids. The germline gives CDR1 SGHTA, CDR2 FQGTGA. The CDR3 nucleotides read TGTGCCAGCAGCTCAAGGACAGGGGGCAGCTATGGCTACACCTTC. Translation: CASSSRTGGSYGYTF.

In its sample, this clone was seen a few times. The chain links TRBV19 to TRBJ1-6, with D perhaps TRBD1 (6 bases). Germline V gene data show CDR1 as LNHDA and CDR2 as SQIVND (reference sequence). This CDR3 comprises 14 residues. The V and J ends lost 5 bases and 8 bases respectively, with 13 bases between them. The CDR3 sequence is CASSEQGNYSPLHF. CDR3 DNA: TGTGCCAGTAGTGAACAGGGCAACTATTCACCCCTCCACTTT. Full variable domain (remainder filled in from reference TRBV19 and TRBJ1-6): DGGITQSPKYLFRKEGQNVTLSCEQNLNHDAMYWYRQDPGQGLRLIYYSQIVNDFQKGDIAEGYSVSREKKESFPLTVTSAQKNPTAFYLCASSEQGNYSPLHFGNGTRLTVT.

This clone was picked up a small number of times. The chain recombines TRBV5-1 with TRBJ2-5, with D perhaps TRBD2 (6 bases). The V gene's germline CDR1 is SGHRS and CDR2 YFSETQ. This CDR3 is built from 15 residues. Trimming removed 0 bases at V and 4 bases at J, with 13 bases between. CDR3 loop: CASSLVRAGRETQYF. In DNA form, the CDR3 reads TGCGCCAGCAGCTTGGTACGGGCGGGGAGAGAGACCCAGTACTTC.

The table lists this clone with a count of one. The gene calls are TRBV19 and TRBJ1-2; D unresolved. Trimming removed 7 bases at V and 5 bases at J, with 5 bases between. The CDR3 extends over 10 amino acids. Per germline, CDR1 LNHDA and CDR2 SQIVND (reference sequence). CDR3 in DNA: TGTGCCAGTAAATTATATGGCTACACCTTC. This translates into CASKLYGYTF.

This chain links TRBV30 with TRBJ1-1; D is unresolved. V was clipped by 2 bases and J by 1 base, with 8 bases between them. The CDR3 covers 13 residues. Germline CDR1 GTSNPN, CDR2 SVGIG (reference sequence). The CDR3 coding sequence is TGTGCCTGGAGTCGAACGGGGAACACTGAAGCTTTCTTT. Protein: CAWSRTGNTEAFF.

The V call is TRBV7-2, the J call TRBJ2-7, with 9 bases identical to TRBD1. With V trimmed by 5 bases and J by 5 bases, 7 bases remained unmatched. There are 14 residues in the CDR3. Germline V gene sequence: CDR1 SGHTA, CDR2 FQGNSA. CDR3 sequence reads: CASSLKGQGHEQYF. The CDR3 coding sequence is TGTGCCAGCAGCCTAAAGGGACAGGGTCACGAGCAGTACTTC.

This clone has only a few counts. The chain couples TRBV6-5 to TRBJ1-6; TRBD1 matches at 7 bases. Per the germline V gene, CDR1 is MNHEY and CDR2 is SVGAGI. V dropped 8 bases and J dropped 8; count of bases not matched to a gene: 6. The CDR3 has 13 residues. CDR3 nucleotides: TGTGCCAGCCACGGGACAGCTTATTCACCCCTCCACTTT. It translates to CASHGTAYSPLHF.

The rearrangement joins TRBV14 to TRBJ1-4, with D hard to call. The CDR3 length is 15 residues. Germline V gene lookup returns CDR1 SGHDN and CDR2 FVKESK. V lost 4 bases and J 0 bases, leaving 9 bases between the germline ends. The CDR3 nucleotides are TGTGCCAGCAGCCGCCAGATTGCAACTAATGAAAAACTGTTTTTT. Encoded protein: CASSRQIATNEKLFF.

V is TRBV28 and J is TRBJ1-2; maybe TRBD1 (6 bases). Germline V gene lookup returns CDR1 MDHEN and CDR2 SYDVKM. The V end lost 10 bases, the J end lost 4 bases, and 19 bases lay between the germline ends. The CDR3 is made up of 14 amino acids. DNA of the CDR3: TGTGCCACCCATACGGGGACACCACTCTATGGCTACACCTTC. Protein sequence: CATHTGTPLYGYTF.

V is TRBV9 and J is TRBJ1-1; TRBD1 matches 8 bases. This CDR3 is built from 15 residues. After removal of 2 bases from V and 5 bases from J, the junction contained 8 bases not matched to a gene. Germline lookup yields CDR1 SGDLS and CDR2 YYNGEE. The CDR3 DNA follows: TGTGCCAGCAGCGTCGGACGGACAGGGCGTACTGAAGCTTTCTTT. Protein product: CASSVGRTGRTEAFF.

CDR3 sequence (DNA): TGCAGCGTCGCGCCCCGGGACACCACAGATACGCAGTATTTT. As protein: CSVAPRDTTDTQYF. The chain carries TRBV29-1 and TRBJ2-3; possible D gene TRBD1, 6 bases. The CDR3 covers 14 residues. CDR1 is SQVTM and CDR2 is ANQGSEA in the germline V gene. Trimming took 6 bases from V and 2 from J, leaving 15 bases between them.

The chain uses TRBV4-1 and TRBJ1-1, with 10 bases identical to TRBD1. Germline V gene sequence: CDR1 MGHRA, CDR2 YSYEKL. The CDR3 length is 16 residues. Trimming took 7 bases from V and 3 from J; bases not matched to a gene: 11. CDR3 residues: CASKGDRGFRDTEAFF. The CDR3 DNA follows: TGCGCCAGCAAAGGGGACAGGGGCTTCCGGGACACTGAAGCTTTCTTT.

The chain joins TRBV28 to TRBJ2-7, with 9 bases aligning to TRBD1. The CDR3 runs to 14 residues. With 7 bases clipped from V and 5 bases from J, the junction kept 9 bases outside the gene matches. Germline CDR1 MDHEN, CDR2 SYDVKM. CDR3 amino acids: CASTWGTGFNEQYF. The CDR3 DNA reads as TGTGCCAGCACCTGGGGGACAGGGTTCAACGAGCAGTACTTC.

The genes are TRBV9 and TRBJ1-1; possible D gene TRBD1, 5 bases. The CDR3 is made up of 18 amino acids. Germline V gives CDR1 SGDLS, CDR2 YYNGEE. The V and J ends lost 4 bases and 2 bases respectively, with 24 bases between them. The CDR3 nucleotides are TGTGCCAGCAGCCCGGGGGGGGGACGCCAACGGCTTAACACTGAAGCTTTCTTT. Translation gives CASSPGGGRQRLNTEAFF.